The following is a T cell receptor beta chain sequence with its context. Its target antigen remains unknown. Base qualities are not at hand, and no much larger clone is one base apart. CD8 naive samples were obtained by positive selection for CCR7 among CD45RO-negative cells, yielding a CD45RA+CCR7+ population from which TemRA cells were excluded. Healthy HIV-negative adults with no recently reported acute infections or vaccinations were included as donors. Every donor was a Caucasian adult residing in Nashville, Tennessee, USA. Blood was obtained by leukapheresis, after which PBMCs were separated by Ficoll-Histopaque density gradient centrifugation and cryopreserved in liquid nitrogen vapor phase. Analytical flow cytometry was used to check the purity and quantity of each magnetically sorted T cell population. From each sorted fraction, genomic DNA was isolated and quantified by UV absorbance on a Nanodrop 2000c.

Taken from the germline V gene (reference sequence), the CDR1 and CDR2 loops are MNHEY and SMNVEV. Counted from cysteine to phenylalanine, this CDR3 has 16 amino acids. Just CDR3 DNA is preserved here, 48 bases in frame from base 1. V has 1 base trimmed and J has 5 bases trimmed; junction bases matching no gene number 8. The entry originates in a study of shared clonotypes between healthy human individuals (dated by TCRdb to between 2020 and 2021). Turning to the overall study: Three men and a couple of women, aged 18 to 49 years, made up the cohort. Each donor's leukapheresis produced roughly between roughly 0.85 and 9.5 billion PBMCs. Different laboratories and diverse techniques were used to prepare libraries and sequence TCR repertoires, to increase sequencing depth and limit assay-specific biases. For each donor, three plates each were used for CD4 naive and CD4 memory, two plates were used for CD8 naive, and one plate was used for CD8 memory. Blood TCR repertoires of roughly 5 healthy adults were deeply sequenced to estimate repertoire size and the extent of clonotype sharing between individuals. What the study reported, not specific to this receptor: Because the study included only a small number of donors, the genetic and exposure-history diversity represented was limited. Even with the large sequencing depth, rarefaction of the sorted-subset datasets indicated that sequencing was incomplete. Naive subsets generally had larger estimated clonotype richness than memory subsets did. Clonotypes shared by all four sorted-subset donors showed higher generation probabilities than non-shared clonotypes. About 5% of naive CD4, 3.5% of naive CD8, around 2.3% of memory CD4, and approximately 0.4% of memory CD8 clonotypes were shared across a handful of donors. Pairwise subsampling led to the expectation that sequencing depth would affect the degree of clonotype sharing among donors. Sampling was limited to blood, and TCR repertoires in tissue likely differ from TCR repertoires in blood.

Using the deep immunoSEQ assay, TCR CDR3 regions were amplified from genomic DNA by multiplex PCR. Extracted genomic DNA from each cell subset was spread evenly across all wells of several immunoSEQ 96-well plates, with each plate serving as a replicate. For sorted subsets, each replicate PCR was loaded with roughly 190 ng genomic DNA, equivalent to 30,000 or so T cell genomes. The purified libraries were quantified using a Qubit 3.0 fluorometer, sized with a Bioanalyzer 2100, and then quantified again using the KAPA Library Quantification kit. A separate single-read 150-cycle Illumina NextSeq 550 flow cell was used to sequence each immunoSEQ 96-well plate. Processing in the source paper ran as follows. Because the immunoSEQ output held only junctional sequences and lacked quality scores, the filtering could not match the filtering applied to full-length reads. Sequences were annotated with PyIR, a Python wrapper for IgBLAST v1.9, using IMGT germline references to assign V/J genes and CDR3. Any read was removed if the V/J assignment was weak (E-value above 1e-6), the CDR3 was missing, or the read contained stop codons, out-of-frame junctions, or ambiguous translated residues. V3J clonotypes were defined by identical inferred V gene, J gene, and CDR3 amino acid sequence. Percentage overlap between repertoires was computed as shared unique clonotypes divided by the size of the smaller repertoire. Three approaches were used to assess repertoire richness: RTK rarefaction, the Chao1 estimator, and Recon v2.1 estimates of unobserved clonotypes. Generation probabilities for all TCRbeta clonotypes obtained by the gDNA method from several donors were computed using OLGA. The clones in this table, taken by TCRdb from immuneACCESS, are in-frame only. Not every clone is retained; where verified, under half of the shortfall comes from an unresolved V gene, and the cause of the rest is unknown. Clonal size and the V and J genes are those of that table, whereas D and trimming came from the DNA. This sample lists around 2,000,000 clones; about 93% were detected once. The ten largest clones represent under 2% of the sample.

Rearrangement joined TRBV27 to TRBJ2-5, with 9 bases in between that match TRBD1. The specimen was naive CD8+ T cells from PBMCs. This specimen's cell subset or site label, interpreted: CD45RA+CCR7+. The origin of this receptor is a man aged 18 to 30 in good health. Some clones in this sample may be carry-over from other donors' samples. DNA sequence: TGTGCCAGCAGTTTATTGGGGACAGGGAGTGTTGAGACCCAGTACTTC. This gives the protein CASSLLGTGSVETQYF.